What follows are 4 T cell receptor gamma chains derived from one specimen sequenced in a study of γδ T cells in repeated Plasmodium falciparum infection. TCRdb redid clone calling on the multiplex PCR reads using CATT. The sample yields about 5,000 gamma-chain clones, about 3.5% seen once. Vgamma9/Vdelta2+ and Vdelta2-negative gammadelta T cells were flow-sorted from PBMC for bulk sequencing. Sequencing input: gamma-delta T cells from blood. The receptors here all came from a pool of human donors (malaria-infected and uninfected, not separated).

Comment on this clone: TCRdb's entry gives the protein of a much larger clone, which mismatches this DNA's translation at residue 4, likely from a read error; the protein reported here is translated from the DNA. This chain connects TRGV3 to TRGJP2. TCRdb records no J gene; here it was assigned by comparing the DNA to germline. Germline values: CDR1 VTNTFY, CDR2 YDVSTARD (reference sequence). The CDR3 has 18 residues. The CDR3 DNA sequence: TGTGCCACCCGGGACGCCCTCCCCCCTCATAGTAGTGATTGGATCAAGACGTTT. Translated, it gives CATRDALPPHSSDWIKTF.

As regards this clone: A far larger clone is a single base away, which makes a read error likely. Because the CDR3's place on the DNA is in doubt, the DNA is left out and the CDR3 is given as listed by TCRdb. Other nucleotide sequences in the sample specify the same CDR3. CDR3 sequence: CATWDGDFIIRNSLAVEQHLLSQVSIGRIQHF. No call exists for the J gene, whereas the V gene is TRGV8. The CDR3 has 32 amino acids, counting both end residues. Germline CDR1 reads VENAVY; CDR2 reads YDSYNSRV.

About this clone itself: The protein in TCRdb stems from a much larger clone and differs at residue 10 from this DNA's translation, likely a read error; here the protein is translated from the DNA. The chain is built from TRGV9 and TRGJP. The V gene's germline CDR1 is GITISATS and CDR2 ISYDGTV (reference sequence). CDR3 length: 16 residues. The CDR3 DNA is TGTGCCTTGTGGGGAGGCCAAGAGTTGGACAAAAAAATCAAGGTATTT. Encoded protein: CALWGGQELDKKIKVF.

This clone counts as medium-sized. The chain is built from TRGV9 and TRGJP. Germline V gene sequence: CDR1 GITISATS, CDR2 ISYDGTV (reference sequence). V lost 3 bases and J lost 6; bases outside the gene matches: 2. The CDR3 has 15 residues. The CDR3 protein is CALWEIELGKKIKVF. The DNA of the CDR3 is TGTGCCTTGTGGGAGATAGAGTTGGGCAAAAAAATCAAGGTATTT.